One and the same sample provided the 5 T cell receptor beta chains below, sequenced in a study of blood T cell repertoires in COVID-19. This table comes from immunoSEQ multiplex PCR, and its TCRdb copy is limited to in-frame clones, with some not included. The data show over 300,000 clones, approximately 87% seen once. Sequencing was performed on PBMCs or T cells enriched from blood (not recorded which). The receptors stem from a woman younger than 45 with acute COVID-19.

This clone was detected a few times. The J gene is TRBJ1-5, the V gene TRBV19; 9 bases map to TRBD1. Trimming removed 3 bases from V and 6 bases from J; junction bases left unmatched: 3. The CDR3 is 14 residues long. Germline lookup yields CDR1 LNHDA and CDR2 SQIVND (reference sequence). The CDR3 DNA reads as TGTGCCAGTAGTATTTACAGGGGGCGTCAGCCCCAGCATTTT. This gives the protein CASSIYRGRQPQHF.

The CDR3 spells CASSQDIPGGYNEQFF. CDR3 bases: TGCGCCAGCAGCCAAGATATCCCGGGAGGCTACAATGAGCAGTTCTTC. The J gene is TRBJ2-1, the V gene TRBV4-3; 7 nucleotides match TRBD2. Losses at the gene ends were 0 bases for V and 3 bases for J; bases not matched to a gene: 5. This CDR3 spans 16 amino acids. CDR1 is LGHNA and CDR2 is YSLEER in the germline V gene.

This chain uses TRBV4-3 with TRBJ2-3; D is undetermined. The CDR3 contains 13 residues. V lost 1 base and J 4 bases, leaving 6 bases between the germline ends. Germline CDR1 and CDR2: LGHNA and YSLEER. The DNA for the CDR3 is TGCGCCAGCAGCCAAGGACTGGCAGATACGCAGTATTTT. This encodes CASSQGLADTQYF.

V usage is TRBV28 and J usage is TRBJ1-5; TRBD1 aligns across 9 bases. The V gene's germline CDR1 is MDHEN and CDR2 SYDVKM. Trimming removed 6 bases from V and 1 base from J; junction bases left unmatched: 7. The length of the CDR3 is 16 residues. The CDR3 is CASRPWGTGSNQPQHF. CDR3 DNA sequence: TGTGCCAGCAGACCGTGGGGGACAGGGAGCAATCAGCCCCAGCATTTT.

The chain carries TRBV7-2 and TRBJ2-7; D gene unclear. Germline V lookup: CDR1 SGHTA, CDR2 FQGNSA. V was clipped by 0 bases and J by 3 bases, with 9 bases between them. The CDR3 has 14 amino acids. The chain's CDR3 is CASSLAQAYYEQYF. The DNA of the CDR3 is TGTGCCAGCAGCTTAGCGCAGGCCTACTACGAGCAGTACTTC. The full variable domain, its missing parts supplied by reference TRBV7-2 and TRBJ2-7, is GAGVSQSPSNKVTEKGKDVELRCDPISGHTALYWYRQSLGQGLEFLIYFQGNSAPDKSGLPSDRFSAERTGGSVSTLTIQRTQQEDSAVYLCASSLAQAYYEQYFGPGTRLTVT.